This T cell receptor beta chain was profiled in a study of shared clonotypes between healthy human individuals. The V and J ends lost 2 bases and 10 bases respectively, with 14 bases between them. Germline V gene sequence: CDR1 SGHAT, CDR2 FQDESV (reference sequence). The CDR3 contains 13 residues. Unsorted PBMC replicate PCRs drew on about 280 ng DNA, representing some 32,000 T cell genomes. Unsorted PBMC DNA went through sequencing on ten immunoSEQ deep assay plates. TCRdb's copy holds only in-frame clones and misses some; the assay was immunoSEQ multiplex PCR. The repertoire holds more than 450,000 clones, with around 74% as singletons.

The V gene is TRBV11-1, the J gene TRBJ1-1; D perhaps matches TRBD1 (5 bases). Sequencing was done on a sample of PBMCs. This clonotype was obtained from a woman between 40 and 50 years old in good health. Some clones in this sample may be carry-over from other donors' samples. DNA for the CDR3: TGTGCCAGCAGCTTACGACAGACTTTCCGAGCTTTCTTT. Protein sequence: CASSLRQTFRAFF.